Described below is a single T cell receptor beta chain sequence and its context. Antigen: not known. The sample is drawn from a study of shared clonotypes between healthy human individuals. Overall study context: Each donor's CD8 memory used one plate, CD8 naive two, each CD4 subset three. Study outcomes and limitations: Naive CD4 clonotype sharing across four donors was around 5%. Relative to their counterparts shared across all four donors, non-shared clonotypes exhibited diminished generation probabilities.

Method: immunoSEQ multiplex PCR; TCRdb's copy keeps in-frame clones and lacks some. The sample consists of 1.4 million to 1.5 million clones, roughly 97% of them appearing once. The CDR3 consists of 15 residues. The germline gives CDR1 SGHRS, CDR2 YFSETQ. Trimming stripped 0 bases from V and 6 bases from J, with 15 bases between. The chain carries TRBV5-1 and TRBJ1-1, with a tentative D call TRBD1 (6 bases). This sequence originates from a man aged 25 to 40 in good health. Sequenced material: naive CD4+ T cells sorted from blood. Subset described: CD45RA+ positively selected. The CDR3 region is CASSLGAGGIAEAFF. The CDR3 coding sequence is TGCGCCAGCAGCTTGGGCGCGGGGGGCATAGCTGAAGCTTTCTTT.